These 15 T cell receptor beta chains share one sample of origin, sequenced in a study of identical twins. TCRdb processed the 5' RACE reads anew with MiXCR; each CDR3 protein has one entry. The data contain about 220,000 distinct CDR3 sequences, roughly 7.5% of them seen just once; the ten biggest clones take up more than 1.5%. The data also belong to a second study, concerning yellow fever vaccine responses in identical twins.

The sequenced sample was memory (CD45RO+) T cells sorted from blood. The receptors were gathered from a woman aged 18-35 years in good health.

This clonotype was recorded at least ten times. The chain carries TRBV15 and TRBJ2-3; 7 nucleotides line up with TRBD2. CDR1 and CDR2 (germline): LNHNV, YYDKDF (reference sequence). After removal of 0 bases from V and 0 bases from J, the junction contained 9 bases not matched to a gene. The CDR3 runs 18 residues. CDR3 in DNA: TGTGCCACCAGCAGAGATTTGGCGGGGGAAATTAGCACAGATACGCAGTATTTT. It codes for CATSRDLAGEISTDTQYF.

This clonotype has at least ten counts. The CDR3: CSARRDRRPDTQYF. The CDR3 nucleotides are TGCAGTGCTAGGCGGGACAGGCGGCCAGATACGCAGTATTTT. The chain has TRBV20-1 and TRBJ2-3; 8 bases line up with TRBD1. Germline trimming cut 3 bases from V and 4 bases from J; bases unmatched to any gene: 6. Germline CDR1 and CDR2: DFQATT and SNEGSKA (reference sequence). This CDR3 comprises 14 residues.

The chain recombines TRBV7-2 with TRBJ2-5, with 8 bases matching TRBD2. In germline, CDR1 is SGHTA, CDR2 FQGNSA. The CDR3 spans 14 residues. V lost 5 bases and J lost 4; bases outside the gene matches: 6. The DNA of the CDR3 is TGTGCCAGCAGCAAACAGCGGGGGACAGAGACCCAGTACTTC. Protein sequence: CASSKQRGTETQYF.

Only a few counts were recorded for this clonotype. This chain connects TRBV4-3 to TRBJ2-2; possible D gene TRBD1, 6 bases. The CDR3 sequence is 15 residues long. Germline loops: CDR1 LGHNA, CDR2 YSLEER. Trimming left V 0 bases short and J 7 bases short, with 12 bases between. The CDR3 bases are TGCGCCAGCAGCCAAGATCGAAGGGGGATCGGGGAGCTGTTTTTT. Translated, it gives CASSQDRRGIGELFF.

This clonotype was detected many times. CDR3 protein: CASSQDRGFGNTIYF. CDR3 DNA: TGCGCCAGCAGCCAAGATAGAGGCTTCGGAAACACCATATATTTT. The chain recombines TRBV4-3 with TRBJ1-3; D unresolved. In germline, CDR1 is LGHNA, CDR2 YSLEER. The CDR3 contains 15 residues. The germline V and J ends were trimmed by 0 bases and 4 bases, with 10 bases remaining between them.

This clonotype was seen many times. The chain is built from TRBV28 and TRBJ1-2; 8 bases line up with TRBD1. Germline CDR1 is MDHEN and CDR2 is SYDVKM. The CDR3 length is 14 residues. The J segment lost 4 bases and the V segment lost 7 bases, leaving 8 bases of the junction unmatched. The CDR3 sequence is CASIPPGQVYGYTF. The CDR3 region has the DNA TGTGCCAGCATCCCTCCGGGACAGGTCTATGGCTACACCTTC.

This clonotype was picked up a small number of times. This sequence joins TRBV11-2 and TRBJ2-3; 14 positions match TRBD2. The V gene end was trimmed by 5 bases and the J gene end by 4 bases; junction bases not matched to a gene: 11. The CDR3 sequence is 18 residues long. Germline V CDR1 and CDR2: SGHAT, FQNNGV. CDR3 region: CASSRIRLAGGPADTQYF. CDR3 nucleotide sequence: TGTGCCAGCAGCCGCATTAGACTAGCGGGGGGGCCGGCAGATACGCAGTATTTT.

This clonotype was picked up many times. The rearrangement joins TRBV4-3 to TRBJ2-1; unclear D gene. From germline, CDR1 is LGHNA and CDR2 YSLEER. V was shortened by 1 base and J by 8 bases, with 12 bases between the two germline ends. The CDR3 totals 14 residues. CDR3 coding DNA: TGCGCCAGCAGCCAAGTTGCAGGCGCTTATGAGCAGTTCTTC. Translation gives CASSQVAGAYEQFF.

This clonotype was seen repeatedly, ten times or more. This chain joins TRBV12-3 or TRBV12-4 and TRBJ1-5; D possibly corresponds to TRBD1 (5 bases). The CDR3 totals 12 residues. V lost 3 bases and J 7 bases, leaving 7 bases between the germline ends. The CDR3 DNA is TGTGCCAGCAGTTTCGGGGGGCAGCCCCAGCATTTT. Its translation: CASSFGGQPQHF.

The chain recombines TRBV20-1 with TRBJ2-3; TRBD2 matches at 11 bases. The trim removed 2 bases at V and 6 bases at J, leaving 7 bases unmatched. The CDR3 is 15 amino acids. Germline V lookup: CDR1 DFQATT, CDR2 SNEGSKA (reference sequence). CDR3 protein: CSARRLAGRFDTQYF. In nucleotides, the CDR3 is TGCAGTGCTAGACGACTAGCGGGGCGGTTTGATACGCAGTATTTT.

This clonotype appeared many times. Compared with germline, one end of the junction differs, possibly owing to a read error. The chain carries TRBV7-7 and TRBJ2-1, with D perhaps matching TRBD2 (6 bases). Germline V CDR1 and CDR2: SSHAT, FNYEAQ (reference sequence). The CDR3 spans 14 residues. CDR3 loop: CASSSPTLKRVGFF. Here the CDR3 DNA reads TGTGCTAGCAGCTCACCCACCTTAAAGCGGGTTGGGTTCTTC.

This clonotype was picked up many times. V gene TRBV28 combines with J gene TRBJ2-5; D uncertain. Deletions cut 5 bases from V and 0 bases from J, with 4 bases between. Germline V gives CDR1 MDHEN, CDR2 SYDVKM. The CDR3 is 12 amino acids. In nucleotides, the CDR3 is TGTGCCAGCAGTCCAAACCAAGAGACCCAGTACTTC. Translating gives CASSPNQETQYF.

The V and J genes are TRBV20-1 and TRBJ2-7; D is possibly TRBD1 (6 bases). V shed 5 bases and J shed 1 base, with 12 bases lying between them. CDR1 DFQATT and CDR2 SNEGSKA come from the germline V gene (reference sequence). The CDR3 loop spans 13 amino acids. CDR3 nucleotides: TGCAGTGCTCCTTCGGACAGATCCTACGAGCAGTACTTC. This sequence encodes CSAPSDRSYEQYF.

The rearrangement uses TRBV20-1 and TRBJ2-1; unclear D gene. The V end was cut by 0 bases, the J end by 8 bases, with 11 bases between. CDR3 length: 13 amino acids. Per germline, CDR1 DFQATT and CDR2 SNEGSKA (reference sequence). Here the CDR3 DNA reads TGCAGTGCTAGAGATAATAGTCGATATGAGCAGTTCTTC. This gives the protein CSARDNSRYEQFF.

The sample holds many counts of this clonotype. This chain connects TRBV2 to TRBJ2-5; 7 positions match TRBD2. Looked up from germline, CDR1 is SNHLY and CDR2 is FYNNEI. Germline trimming cut 6 bases from V and 5 bases from J; bases unmatched to any gene: 12. The CDR3 runs 15 residues. This CDR3 is CASRVTSVPGETQYF. The CDR3, as DNA: TGTGCCAGCAGGGTTACTAGCGTTCCGGGGGAGACCCAGTACTTC.